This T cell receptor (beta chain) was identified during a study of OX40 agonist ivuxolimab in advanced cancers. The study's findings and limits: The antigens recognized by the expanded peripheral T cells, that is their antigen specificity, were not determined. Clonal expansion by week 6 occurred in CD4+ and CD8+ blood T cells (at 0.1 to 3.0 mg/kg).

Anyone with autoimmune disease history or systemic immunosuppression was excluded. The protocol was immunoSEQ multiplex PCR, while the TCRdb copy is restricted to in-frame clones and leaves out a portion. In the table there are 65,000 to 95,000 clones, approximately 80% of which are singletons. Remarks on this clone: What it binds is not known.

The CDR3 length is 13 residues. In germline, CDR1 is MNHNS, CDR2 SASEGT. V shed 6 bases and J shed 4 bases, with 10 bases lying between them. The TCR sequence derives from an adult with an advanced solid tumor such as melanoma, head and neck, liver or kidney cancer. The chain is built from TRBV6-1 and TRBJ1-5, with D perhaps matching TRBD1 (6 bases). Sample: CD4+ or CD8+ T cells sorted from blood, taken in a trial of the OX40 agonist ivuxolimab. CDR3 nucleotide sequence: TGTGCCAGCAGGGAAACAGGGAATCAGCCCCAGCATTTT. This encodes CASRETGNQPQHF.